The following is a T cell receptor (beta chain) sequence with its context. This specimen comes from a study of blood T cell repertoires in COVID-19. On the study more broadly: PBMCs, B-cell-depleted T cells, or T cells were the source of the cDNA or gDNA that made up the material.

Germline CDR1 LGHDT, CDR2 YNNKEL (reference sequence). The CDR3 sequence is 16 residues long. The trim removed 3 bases at V and 0 bases at J, leaving 6 bases unmatched. In the authors' methods: Reference gene primer amplification in the assay estimated nucleated cell counts. Assay used: immunoSEQ multiplex PCR; TCRdb lists only in-frame clones, some missing. D and trimming come from the DNA, and the V and J calls and clone size come from that table. The sample contains some 250,000 clones, 70% to 90% of which appear only once. V and J are TRBV3-1 (or the pseudogene TRBV3-2) and TRBJ2-5; TRBD1 aligns across 8 bases. The sample was peripheral blood. The TCR comes from a man in his thirties or forties with active or convalescent COVID-19. The chain's CDR3 is CASSHSTGVYQETQYF. The CDR3 DNA sequence: TGTGCCAGCAGCCATTCGACAGGGGTGTACCAAGAGACCCAGTACTTC.